This T cell receptor (beta chain) was profiled in a study of shared clonotypes between healthy human individuals. Assay execution proceeded at the deep level. The data were produced by immunoSEQ multiplex PCR, yet TCRdb's version contains in-frame clones alone and is incomplete. The table shows about 2 million clones, with less than 95% occurring only once. V was clipped by 0 bases and J by 6 bases, with 11 bases between them. From germline, CDR1 is GTSNPN and CDR2 SVGIG (reference sequence). The CDR3 sequence is 13 residues long. Naive CD8 cells comprised CD45RO-negative, CCR7-positively selected cells, excluding terminally differentiated effector memory CD45RA+ cells.

The sequenced sample was naive CD8+ T cells sorted from blood. This sequence originates from a man between 18 and 29 years old in good health. The V call is TRBV30, the J call TRBJ1-2, with a possible D match to TRBD1 (5 bases). The CDR3 sequence is CAWSVISGDGYTF. The CDR3 coding sequence is TGTGCCTGGAGTGTAATCTCGGGGGATGGCTACACCTTC.